The source of this TCR beta chain is a study of T cell responses to AZD1222 COVID-19 vaccine (dated by TCRdb to the early 2020s). Context from the whole study: TCR sequencing covered over 230 trial participants: around 210 given two doses of AZD1222 and 26 given two doses of MenACWY control vaccine. Enrollment into the trials was organized by age into subgroups of 18-55, 56-69 and 70-plus years, and those subgroups contained approximately 160, 26 and 62 TCR-sequenced participants, respectively. General study outcomes and caveats: The 56-69-year group was small, and its depth increase did not reach significance, likely because of low power. The whole spike protein was spanned by vaccine-associated CD4 TCRs, and dominant responses were seen in regions 160-218 and 743-854. Epitopes outside the regions mutated in the B.1.351 and B.1.1.7 variants were reportedly recognized by nearly half of the unique spike-specific TCRs. A significant rise in spike-specific TCR breadth and depth was observed after two AZD1222 doses relative to day 0 and relative to MenACWY recipients. Conclusions about previously exposed vaccinees are limited because only six or seven AZD1222 recipients were SARS-CoV-2 seropositive at baseline. Because no samples from the day 14 peak response were available, repertoires could be characterized only after the peak T cell response. Participants were mostly white British, with more females than males. The authors suggested clonal diversity may have been underestimated.

The CDR3 regions of human TCRbeta chains were analyzed by immunosequencing. Concerning the study's data processing: TCRs in the repertoires were matched against a reference library of SARS-CoV-2-specific TCRs that had been generated with the MIRA antigen-specificity platform. Breadth meant the fraction of unique TCRs that were SARS-CoV-2-associated, whereas depth meant the fraction of total T cells that were SARS-CoV-2-associated. Using the MIRA data, every spike-specific TCR was mapped to the spike region that the TCR reacted to and assigned to either a CD4 or a CD8 class. Log10-transformed breadth and depth values were compared by one-way ANOVA with Sidak's multiple comparisons tests. The source is immuneACCESS, and TCRdb retained only in-frame sequences with V and J called. Part of the clones is not carried over; for the studies checked, unresolved V genes explain less than half of this, and the remainder is unexplained. V, J and clone size reflect that table, while D and trimming were determined from the DNA. The sample records some 30,000 clones, around 86% of which are singletons. Together, the top ten hold approximately 11% of the sample.

In the case of this clone: Its antigen is currently not known. No per-base quality is available; no much larger clone lies one base away.

This specimen's time point label, interpreted: about 28 days (+/-7) after the second vaccine dose. AZD1222 recipients with second doses at about 4 weeks or about 12 weeks were pooled, because spike-specific TCR depth and breadth did not differ between schedules. The vaccinee samples were drawn from two UK trials, COV001 and COV002, one of which was a single-blind randomized controlled phase 2/3 trial testing AZD1222 (ChAdOx1 nCoV-19) in healthy adults. For TCRbeta chain sequencing, PBMC samples from trial participants were taken at day 0 and at day 28 after the second dose. Reading from cysteine to phenylalanine, the CDR3 counts 11 amino acids. CDR3 DNA only is kept here, 33 bases in frame from base 1. According to the germline V gene (reference sequence), CDR1 reads MNHEY and CDR2 reads SMNVEV. The junction carries 10 bases between V and J, which are trimmed by 8 bases and 6 bases respectively.

Sequencing used peripheral blood, obtained 28 days after the second AZD1222 dose. The chain is encoded by TRBV27 joined to TRBJ1-1; TRBD1 is perhaps the D gene, given 6 matching bases. This TCR was sampled from an adult who received the AZD1222 COVID-19 vaccine. The DNA reads TGTGCCAGCGGGAGACAGGCTGAAGCTTTCTTT. Its product reads: CASGRQAEAFF.